The source of this T cell receptor beta chain is a study of control samples from healthy donors and cancer patients. The data were produced by immunoSEQ multiplex PCR, yet TCRdb's version contains in-frame clones alone and is incomplete. The repertoire holds 110,000 or so clones, with about 83% as singletons. This CDR3 spans 11 amino acids. Per the germline V gene, CDR1 is LNHDA and CDR2 is SQIVND (reference sequence). The V gene lost 4 bases and the J gene lost 9 bases, with 7 bases spanning the gap. Sample: blood. The J gene is TRBJ2-1, the V gene TRBV19, with D unclear. This sequence was found in a woman in her forties or fifties in good health. Here the CDR3 reads CASSNSLEQFF. Written as DNA, the CDR3 is TGTGCCAGTAGTAATAGTCTTGAGCAGTTCTTC. The variable domain in full, with the rest retrieved from reference TRBV19 and TRBJ2-1, is DGGITQSPKYLFRKEGQNVTLSCEQNLNHDAMYWYRQDPGQGLRLIYYSQIVNDFQKGDIAEGYSVSREKKESFPLTVTSAQKNPTAFYLCASSNSLEQFFGPGTRLTVL.